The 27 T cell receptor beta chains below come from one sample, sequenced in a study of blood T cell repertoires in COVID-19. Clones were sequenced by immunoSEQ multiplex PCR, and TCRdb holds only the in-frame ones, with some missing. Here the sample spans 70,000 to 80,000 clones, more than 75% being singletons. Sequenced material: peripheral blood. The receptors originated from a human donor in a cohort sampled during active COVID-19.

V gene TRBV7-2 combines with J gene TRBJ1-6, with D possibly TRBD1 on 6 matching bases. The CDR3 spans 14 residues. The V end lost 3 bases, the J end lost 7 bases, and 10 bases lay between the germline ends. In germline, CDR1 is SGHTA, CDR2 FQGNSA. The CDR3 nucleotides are TGTGCCAGCAGCTTTGGGGACACGAATTCACCCCTCCACTTT. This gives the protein CASSFGDTNSPLHF.

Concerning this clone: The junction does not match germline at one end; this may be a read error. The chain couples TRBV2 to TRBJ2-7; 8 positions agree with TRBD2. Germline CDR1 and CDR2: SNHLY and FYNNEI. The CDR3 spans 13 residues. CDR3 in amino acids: CASSEAREGGPGF. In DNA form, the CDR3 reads TGTGCCAGCAGTGAAGCACGGGAGGGGGGCCCGGGCTTC.

CDR3 amino acids: CASSQGETSGGETQYF. DNA of the CDR3: TGTGCCAGCAGCCAAGGCGAGACTAGCGGGGGAGAGACCCAGTACTTC. The rearrangement links TRBV4-2 to TRBJ2-5, with 12 bases matching TRBD2. CDR1 and CDR2 (germline): LGHNA, YNFKEQ. The CDR3 contains 16 residues. V lost 1 base and J lost 4; bases outside the gene matches: 4.

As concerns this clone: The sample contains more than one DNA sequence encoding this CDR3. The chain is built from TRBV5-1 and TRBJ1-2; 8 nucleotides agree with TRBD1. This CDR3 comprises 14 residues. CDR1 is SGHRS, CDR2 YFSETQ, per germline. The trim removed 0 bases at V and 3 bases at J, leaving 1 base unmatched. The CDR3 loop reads CASSLGQGYYGYTF. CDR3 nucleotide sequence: TGCGCCAGCAGCTTGGGACAGGGGTACTATGGCTACACCTTC.

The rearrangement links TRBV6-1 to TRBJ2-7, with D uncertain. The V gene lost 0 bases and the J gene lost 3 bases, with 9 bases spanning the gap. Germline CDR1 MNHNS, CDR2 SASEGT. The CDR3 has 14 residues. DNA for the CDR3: TGTGCCAGCAGTGAAGCGACGGGTTACTACGAGCAGTACTTC. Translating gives CASSEATGYYEQYF.

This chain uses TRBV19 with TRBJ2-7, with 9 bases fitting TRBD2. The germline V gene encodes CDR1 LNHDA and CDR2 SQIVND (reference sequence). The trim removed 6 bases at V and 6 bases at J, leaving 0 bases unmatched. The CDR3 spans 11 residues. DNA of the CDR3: TGTGCCAGTAGGGGACTAGCCGAGCAGTACTTC. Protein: CASRGLAEQYF. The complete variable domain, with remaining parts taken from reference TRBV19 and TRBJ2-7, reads DGGITQSPKYLFRKEGQNVTLSCEQNLNHDAMYWYRQDPGQGLRLIYYSQIVNDFQKGDIAEGYSVSREKKESFPLTVTSAQKNPTAFYLCASRGLAEQYFGPGTRLTVT.

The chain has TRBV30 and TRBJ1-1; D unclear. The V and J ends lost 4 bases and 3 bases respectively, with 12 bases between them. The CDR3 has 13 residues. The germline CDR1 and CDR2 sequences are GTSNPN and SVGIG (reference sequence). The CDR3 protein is CAWMEGEYTEAFF. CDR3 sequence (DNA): TGTGCCTGGATGGAGGGCGAGTACACTGAAGCTTTCTTT.

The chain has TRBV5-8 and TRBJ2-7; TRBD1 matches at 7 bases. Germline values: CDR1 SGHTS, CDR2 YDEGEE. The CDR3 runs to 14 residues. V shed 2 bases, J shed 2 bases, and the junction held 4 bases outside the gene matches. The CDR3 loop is CASSFRTGTYEQYF. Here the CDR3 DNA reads TGTGCCAGCAGCTTTCGGACAGGAACCTACGAGCAGTACTTC.

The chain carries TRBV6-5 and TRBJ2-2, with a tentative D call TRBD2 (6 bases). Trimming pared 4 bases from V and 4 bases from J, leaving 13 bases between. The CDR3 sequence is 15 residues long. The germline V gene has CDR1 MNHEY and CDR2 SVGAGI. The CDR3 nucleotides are TGTGCCAGCAGTTCAAGGGGAGGAGGCACCGGGGAGCTGTTTTTT. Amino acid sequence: CASSSRGGGTGELFF.

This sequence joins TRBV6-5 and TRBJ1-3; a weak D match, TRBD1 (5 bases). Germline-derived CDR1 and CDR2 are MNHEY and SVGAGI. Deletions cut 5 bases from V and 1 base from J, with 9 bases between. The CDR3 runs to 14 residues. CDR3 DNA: TGTGCCAGCAGTAGCAGGGTGTCTGGAAACACCATATATTTT. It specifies CASSSRVSGNTIYF.

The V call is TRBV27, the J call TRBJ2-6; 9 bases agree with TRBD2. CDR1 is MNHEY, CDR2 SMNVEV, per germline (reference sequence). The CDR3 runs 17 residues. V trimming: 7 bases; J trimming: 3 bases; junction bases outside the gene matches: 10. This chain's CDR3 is CASTSGAGGGGANVLTF. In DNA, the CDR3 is TGTGCCAGCACAAGTGGGGCGGGAGGGGGTGGGGCCAACGTCCTGACTTTC.

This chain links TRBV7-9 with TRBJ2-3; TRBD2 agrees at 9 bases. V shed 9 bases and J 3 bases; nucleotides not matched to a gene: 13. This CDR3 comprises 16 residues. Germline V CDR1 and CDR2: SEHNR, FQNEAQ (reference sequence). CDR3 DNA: TGTGCCAGTCACGGGCGGGGGGGCCTTTTGACAGATACGCAGTATTTT. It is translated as CASHGRGGLLTDTQYF.

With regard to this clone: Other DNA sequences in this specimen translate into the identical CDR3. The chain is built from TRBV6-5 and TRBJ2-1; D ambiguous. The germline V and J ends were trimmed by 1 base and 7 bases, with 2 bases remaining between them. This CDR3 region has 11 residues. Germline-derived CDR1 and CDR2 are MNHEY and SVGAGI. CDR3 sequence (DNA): TGTGCCAGCAGTTACTTAAATGAGCAGTTCTTC. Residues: CASSYLNEQFF.

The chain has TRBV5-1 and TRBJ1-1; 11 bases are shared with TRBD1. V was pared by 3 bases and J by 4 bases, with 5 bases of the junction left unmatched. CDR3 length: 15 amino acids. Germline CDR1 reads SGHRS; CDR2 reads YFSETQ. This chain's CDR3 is CASSWAGTGGTEAFF. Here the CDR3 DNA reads TGCGCCAGCAGCTGGGCCGGGACAGGGGGCACTGAAGCTTTCTTT.

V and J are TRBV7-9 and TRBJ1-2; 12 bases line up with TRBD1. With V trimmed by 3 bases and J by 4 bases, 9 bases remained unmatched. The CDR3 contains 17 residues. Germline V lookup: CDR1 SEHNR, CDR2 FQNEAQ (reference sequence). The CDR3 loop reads CASSFGGTGGFGYGYTF. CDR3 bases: TGTGCCAGCAGCTTCGGGGGGACAGGGGGCTTTGGCTATGGCTACACCTTC. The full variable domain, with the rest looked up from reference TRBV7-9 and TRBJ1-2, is DTGVSQNPRHKITKRGQNVTFRCDPISEHNRLYWYRQTLGQGPEFLTYFQNEAQLEKSRLLSDRFSAERPKGSFSTLEIQRTEQGDSAMYLCASSFGGTGGFGYGYTFGSGTRLTVV.

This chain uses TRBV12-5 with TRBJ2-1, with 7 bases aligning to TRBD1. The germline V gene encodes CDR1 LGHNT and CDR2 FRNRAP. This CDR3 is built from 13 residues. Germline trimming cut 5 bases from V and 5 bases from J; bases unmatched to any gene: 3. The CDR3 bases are TGTGCTAGTGGTGGGACAGTACACAATGAGCAGTTCTTC. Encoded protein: CASGGTVHNEQFF.

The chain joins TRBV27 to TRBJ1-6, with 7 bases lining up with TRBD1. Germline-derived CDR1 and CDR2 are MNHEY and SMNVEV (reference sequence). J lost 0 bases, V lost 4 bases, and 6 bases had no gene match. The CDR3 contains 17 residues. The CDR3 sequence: CASSSGQLSSYNSPLHF. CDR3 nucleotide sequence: TGTGCCAGCAGTTCGGGACAGCTGAGCTCCTATAATTCACCCCTCCACTTT.

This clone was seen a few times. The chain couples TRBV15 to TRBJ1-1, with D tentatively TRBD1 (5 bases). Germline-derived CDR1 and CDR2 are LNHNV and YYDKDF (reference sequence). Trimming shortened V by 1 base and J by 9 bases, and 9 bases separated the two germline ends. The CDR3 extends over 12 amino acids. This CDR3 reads CATSRGGLKAFF. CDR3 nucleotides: TGTGCCACCAGCAGAGGGGGCCTTAAAGCTTTCTTT.

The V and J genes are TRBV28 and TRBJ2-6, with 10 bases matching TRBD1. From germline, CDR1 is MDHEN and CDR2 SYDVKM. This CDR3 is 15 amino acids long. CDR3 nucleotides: TGTGTTGCCGGGACAGGGGCCTCTGGGGCCAACGTCCTGACTTTC. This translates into CVAGTGASGANVLTF.

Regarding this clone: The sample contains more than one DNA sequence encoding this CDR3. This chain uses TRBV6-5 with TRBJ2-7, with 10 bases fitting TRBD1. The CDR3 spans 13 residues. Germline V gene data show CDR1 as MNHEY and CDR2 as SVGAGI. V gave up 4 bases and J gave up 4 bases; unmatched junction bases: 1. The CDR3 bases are TGTGCCAGCAGTTTGGACAGGGGGTACGAGCAGTACTTC. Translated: CASSLDRGYEQYF.

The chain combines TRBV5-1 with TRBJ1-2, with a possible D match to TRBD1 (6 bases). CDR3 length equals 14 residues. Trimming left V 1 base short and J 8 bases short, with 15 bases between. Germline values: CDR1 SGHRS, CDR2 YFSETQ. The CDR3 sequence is CASSLSGELPGYTF. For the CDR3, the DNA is TGCGCCAGCAGCTTGTCAGGGGAACTTCCAGGCTACACCTTC.

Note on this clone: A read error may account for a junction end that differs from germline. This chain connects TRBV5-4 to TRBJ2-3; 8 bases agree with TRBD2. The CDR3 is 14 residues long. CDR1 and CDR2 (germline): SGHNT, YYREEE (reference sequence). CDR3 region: CASSTGGSTDTQYF. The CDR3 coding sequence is TGTGCCAGCAGCACGGGGGGGAGCACCGATACGCAGTATTTT.

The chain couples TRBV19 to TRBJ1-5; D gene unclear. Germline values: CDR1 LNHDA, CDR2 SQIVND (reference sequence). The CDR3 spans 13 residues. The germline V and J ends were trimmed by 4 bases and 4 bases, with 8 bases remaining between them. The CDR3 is CASSSRLNQPQHF. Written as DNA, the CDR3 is TGTGCCAGTAGTAGCAGGTTGAATCAGCCCCAGCATTTT.

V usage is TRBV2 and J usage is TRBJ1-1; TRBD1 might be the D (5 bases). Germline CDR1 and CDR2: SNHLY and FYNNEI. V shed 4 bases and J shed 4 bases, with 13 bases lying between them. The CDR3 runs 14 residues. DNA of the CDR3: TGTGCCAGCAGTGCAGGGTTGGAGATCACTGAAGCTTTCTTT. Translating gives CASSAGLEITEAFF.

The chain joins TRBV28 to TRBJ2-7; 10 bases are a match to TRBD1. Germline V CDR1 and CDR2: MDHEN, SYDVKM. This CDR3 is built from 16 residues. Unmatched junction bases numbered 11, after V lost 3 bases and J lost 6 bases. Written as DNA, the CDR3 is TGTGCCAGCAGTTTTTATGGGGGGACAGGGGAAGCCGAGCAGTACTTC. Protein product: CASSFYGGTGEAEQYF.

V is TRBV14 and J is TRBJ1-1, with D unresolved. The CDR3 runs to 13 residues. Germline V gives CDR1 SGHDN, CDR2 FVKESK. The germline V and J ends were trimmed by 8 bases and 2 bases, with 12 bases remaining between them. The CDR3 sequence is CASGSGLNTEAFF. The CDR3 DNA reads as TGTGCCAGCGGGTCAGGACTTAACACTGAAGCTTTCTTT.

The CDR3 DNA follows: TGTGCCAGCAGGGATAGGCCCAGAGTGGGGAGGGCCGGGGAGCTGTTTTTT. Amino acid sequence: CASRDRPRVGRAGELFF. The genes are TRBV7-8 and TRBJ2-2; 7 bases are shared with TRBD2. Germline trimming cut 6 bases from V and 6 bases from J; bases unmatched to any gene: 16. The CDR3 length is 17 residues. Germline V gives CDR1 SGHVS, CDR2 FQNEAQ. Based on the CDR3 plus reference TRBV7-8 and TRBJ2-2, the full variable domain is GAGVSQSPRYKVAKRGQDVALRCDPISGHVSLFWYQQALGQGPEFLTYFQNEAQLDKSGLPSDRFFAERPEGSVSTLKIQRTQQEDSAVYLCASRDRPRVGRAGELFFGEGSRLTVL.